One sample yielded the 27 T cell receptor beta chains listed below, sequenced in a study of OX40 agonist ivuxolimab in advanced cancers. Generated by immunoSEQ multiplex PCR, the TCRdb table keeps only in-frame clones and is missing some. In the table there are tens of thousands of clones, about 91% of which are singletons. Sequenced material: CD4+ or CD8+ T cells sorted from blood, taken in a trial of the OX40 agonist ivuxolimab. These receptors were obtained from an adult with an advanced solid tumor such as melanoma, head and neck, liver or kidney cancer.

V is TRBV25-1 and J is TRBJ2-1; D not resolved. The CDR3 contains 14 residues. Trimming took 4 bases from V and 5 from J, leaving 12 bases between them. Germline V gene data show CDR1 as MGHDK and CDR2 as SYGVNS. The CDR3 region is CASSGLIANNEQFF. The CDR3 nucleotides are TGTGCCAGCAGTGGCCTGATTGCAAACAATGAGCAGTTCTTC.

This sequence joins TRBV6-5 and TRBJ2-7; 8 nucleotides align to TRBD2. Germline CDR1 reads MNHEY; CDR2 reads SVGAGI. CDR3 length: 13 amino acids. Losses at the gene ends were 10 bases for V and 4 bases for J; bases not matched to a gene: 9. The chain's CDR3 is CATGGRGAYEQYF. The CDR3 bases are TGTGCCACAGGAGGGCGGGGGGCTTACGAGCAGTACTTC.

This chain joins TRBV7-3 and TRBJ2-1; D might be TRBD1 or TRBD2, each matching 5 bases. The V end was cut by 5 bases, the J end by 8 bases, with 13 bases between. The germline CDR1 and CDR2 sequences are SGHTA and FQGTGA. CDR3 length equals 13 residues. CDR3 nucleotide sequence: TGTGCCAGCAGCGGTCAAACGGGGCATGAGCAGTTCTTC. Translation: CASSGQTGHEQFF. Drawing the rest from reference TRBV7-3 and TRBJ2-1, the complete variable domain is GAGVSQTPSNKVTEKGKYVELRCDPISGHTALYWYRQSLGQGPEFLIYFQGTGAADDSGLPNDRFFAVRPEGSVSTLKIQRTERGDSAVYLCASSGQTGHEQFFGPGTRLTVL.

The chain has TRBV19 and TRBJ2-5; a possible D gene is TRBD1 (5 bases). Germline V gene data show CDR1 as LNHDA and CDR2 as SQIVND (reference sequence). Deletions cut 5 bases from V and 5 bases from J, with 12 bases between. The CDR3 runs to 13 residues. The CDR3: CASSSTVQETQYF. Here the CDR3 DNA reads TGTGCCAGTAGTTCGACAGTTCAGGAGACCCAGTACTTC.

The rearrangement links TRBV11-2 to TRBJ2-7; TRBD2 matches at 7 bases. This CDR3 spans 14 amino acids. V was pared by 6 bases and J by 5 bases, with 10 bases of the junction left unmatched. CDR1 and CDR2 from the germline V gene are SGHAT and FQNNGV. CDR3 in amino acids: CASRTPRLANEQYF. The CDR3, as DNA: TGTGCCAGCAGGACCCCCCGACTAGCTAACGAGCAGTACTTC.

The chain combines TRBV11-3 with TRBJ2-5, with D hard to call. Per germline, CDR1 SGHNT and CDR2 YENEEA. V lost 3 bases and J lost 0, with 5 bases in between. The CDR3 spans 13 residues. Written as DNA, the CDR3 is TGTGCCAGCAGCTTCTCCTACCAAGAGACCCAGTACTTC. Translated: CASSFSYQETQYF.

The chain employs TRBV9 and TRBJ2-5, with 9 bases that match TRBD1. The CDR3 spans 15 residues. V dropped 3 bases and J dropped 5; count of bases not matched to a gene: 8. The V gene's germline CDR1 is SGDLS and CDR2 YYNGEE. The CDR3 loop reads CASSDAQGAGETQYF. CDR3 sequence (DNA): TGTGCCAGCAGCGACGCACAGGGGGCAGGTGAGACCCAGTACTTC.

This rearrangement joins TRBV18 to TRBJ2-5; unclear D gene. CDR3 size: 15 residues. Germline lookup yields CDR1 KGHSH and CDR2 LQKENI. Trimming took off 0 bases at V and 0 bases at J, with 8 bases between the two ends. Here the CDR3 reads CASSPPARYQETQYF. CDR3 coding DNA: TGTGCCAGCTCACCACCCGCCAGGTACCAAGAGACCCAGTACTTC.

This chain links TRBV5-8 with TRBJ1-3, with 7 positions matching TRBD1. The J segment lost 2 bases and the V segment lost 2 bases, leaving 1 base of the junction unmatched. CDR3 length: 14 amino acids. CDR1 SGHTS and CDR2 YDEGEE come from the germline V gene. Here the CDR3 reads CASSFGQAGNTIYF. The CDR3 region has the DNA TGTGCCAGCAGCTTTGGACAGGCTGGAAACACCATATATTTT.

The chain carries TRBV30 and TRBJ2-3; D gene unclear. This CDR3 spans 13 amino acids. V dropped 2 bases and J dropped 0 bases, with 6 bases sitting between them. Germline CDR1 reads GTSNPN; CDR2 reads SVGIG (reference sequence). For the CDR3, the DNA is TGTGCCTGGAGTCCCGACAGCACAGATACGCAGTATTTT. Residues: CAWSPDSTDTQYF.

This clone was picked up one time. The chain recombines TRBV28 with TRBJ2-1; 9 bases align to TRBD2. With V trimmed by 7 bases and J by 2 bases, 6 bases remained unmatched. There are 15 residues in the CDR3. Germline CDR1 MDHEN, CDR2 SYDVKM. CDR3 amino acids: CASTATSGTYNEQFF. CDR3 nucleotide sequence: TGTGCCAGCACCGCGACTAGCGGTACCTACAATGAGCAGTTCTTC.

CDR3 residues: CATLRGQGNQETQYF. For the CDR3, the DNA is TGTGCCACCTTACGAGGACAGGGAAATCAAGAGACCCAGTACTTC. V and J are TRBV28 and TRBJ2-5, with 8 nucleotides matching TRBD1. The length of the CDR3 is 15 residues. The J segment lost 2 bases and the V segment lost 10 bases, leaving 12 bases of the junction unmatched. From germline, CDR1 is MDHEN and CDR2 SYDVKM.

This sequence joins TRBV18 and TRBJ2-3, with 10 bases aligning to TRBD1. The ends lost 3 bases at V and 5 bases at J; junction bases unmatched: 2. The CDR3 totals 14 residues. CDR1 and CDR2 from the germline V gene are KGHSH and LQKENI. CDR3 sequence: CASSPGQGIDTQYF. The CDR3 nucleotides are TGTGCCAGCTCACCGGGACAGGGGATAGATACGCAGTATTTT.

V usage is TRBV10-2 and J usage is TRBJ2-7, with a tentative D call TRBD1 (5 bases). This CDR3 contains 15 residues. Germline CDR1 reads WSHSY; CDR2 reads SAAADI. Trimming left V 7 bases short and J 3 bases short, with 19 bases between. The CDR3: CASKTLPRGGYEQYF. CDR3 in DNA: TGCGCCAGCAAAACCCTACCAAGGGGCGGCTACGAGCAGTACTTC.

The chain's CDR3 is CASRGSPRNEQFF. CDR3 sequence (DNA): TGTGCCAGCAGAGGGTCCCCGCGGAATGAGCAGTTCTTC. This sequence joins TRBV5-6 and TRBJ2-1; D call uncertain. CDR1 is SGHDT, CDR2 YYEEEE, per germline. The V gene lost 5 bases and the J gene lost 7 bases, with 13 bases spanning the gap. This CDR3 spans 13 amino acids. The whole variable domain, filled in from reference TRBV5-6 and TRBJ2-1, reads DAGVTQSPTHLIKTRGQQVTLRCSPKSGHDTVSWYQQALGQGPQFIFQYYEEEERQRGNFPDRFSGHQFPNYSSELNVNALLLGDSALYLCASRGSPRNEQFFGPGTRLTVL.

This clone was counted only a few times. The CDR3 region has the DNA TGTGCCAGTAGTTCCGGAAGGGGACAGGGAAGAGGCAATCAGCCCCAGCATTTT. Amino acid sequence: CASSSGRGQGRGNQPQHF. The chain uses TRBV19 and TRBJ1-5; 9 bases are a match to TRBD1. V was pared by 5 bases and J by 2 bases, with 13 bases of the junction left unmatched. Germline-derived CDR1 and CDR2 are LNHDA and SQIVND (reference sequence). The CDR3 is made up of 18 amino acids.

The J gene is TRBJ1-4, the V gene TRBV6-1, with 8 bases aligning to TRBD1. The CDR3 is made up of 16 amino acids. CDR1 and CDR2 from the germline V gene are MNHNS and SASEGT. Trimming at V came to 4 bases and at J to 1 base, leaving 5 bases not matched to a gene. CDR3 in amino acids: CASSAGQGLTNEKLFF. CDR3 in DNA: TGTGCCAGCAGTGCAGGACAGGGTTTAACTAATGAAAAACTGTTTTTT.

This clone was detected once. The CDR3: CSVGVRGQGGETQYF. CDR3 DNA sequence: TGCAGCGTTGGGGTTAGGGGACAGGGGGGCGAGACCCAGTACTTC. This sequence joins TRBV29-1 and TRBJ2-5; 11 nucleotides align to TRBD1. The CDR3 covers 15 residues. Trimming took 4 bases from V and 5 from J; bases not matched to a gene: 9. The V gene's germline CDR1 is SQVTM and CDR2 ANQGSEA.

The chain is built from TRBV6-4 and TRBJ2-6; D gene unclear. Deletions cut 2 bases from V and 1 base from J, with 3 bases between. Germline CDR1 and CDR2: MRHNA and SNTAGT. This CDR3 contains 14 residues. CDR3 sequence reads: CASSDLSGANVLTF. The DNA of the CDR3 is TGTGCCAGCAGTGACCTATCTGGGGCCAACGTCCTGACTTTC.

This chain uses TRBV7-3 with TRBJ2-1; no definite D call. This CDR3 comprises 13 residues. Germline V CDR1 and CDR2: SGHTA, FQGTGA. Between the trimmed V and J ends, which lost 10 bases and 6 bases, there was a span of 16 bases. The CDR3 loop is CATATQPGNEQFF. The CDR3 DNA sequence: TGTGCCACTGCGACTCAGCCAGGCAATGAGCAGTTCTTC. The full variable domain, its missing parts supplied by reference TRBV7-3 and TRBJ2-1, is GAGVSQTPSNKVTEKGKYVELRCDPISGHTALYWYRQSLGQGPEFLIYFQGTGAADDSGLPNDRFFAVRPEGSVSTLKIQRTERGDSAVYLCATATQPGNEQFFGPGTRLTVL.

This clone was detected a few times. This chain uses TRBV28 with TRBJ1-4; D ambiguous. Germline V gene lookup returns CDR1 MDHEN and CDR2 SYDVKM. The CDR3 spans 11 residues. V was clipped by 7 bases and J by 7 bases, with 7 bases between them. Here the CDR3 DNA reads TGTGCCAGCAACAACGGTGAAAAACTGTTTTTT. It specifies CASNNGEKLFF.

V and J are TRBV28 and TRBJ2-5; 7 bases map to TRBD1. This CDR3 has 14 residues. Per the germline V gene, CDR1 is MDHEN and CDR2 is SYDVKM. J lost 7 bases, V lost 4 bases, and 9 bases had no gene match. This CDR3 is CASSSAGTAPTQYF. DNA for the CDR3: TGTGCCAGCAGTTCCGCCGGGACAGCCCCGACCCAGTACTTC.

V usage is TRBV27 and J usage is TRBJ2-5, with D possibly being TRBD1 (8 bases). V was trimmed by 3 bases and J by 11 bases, leaving 22 bases between them. The CDR3 extends over 15 amino acids. CDR1 MNHEY and CDR2 SMNVEV come from the germline V gene (reference sequence). CDR3 bases: TGTGCCAGCAGTTTGTTTTCAGGGGGCGCGGGGGAGCAGTACTTC. Protein product: CASSLFSGGAGEQYF.

CDR3 in amino acids: CSATTAFEQYF. The CDR3, as DNA: TGCAGTGCAACGACAGCTTTCGAGCAGTACTTC. The V gene is TRBV20-1, the J gene TRBJ2-7, with D perhaps matching TRBD1 (5 bases). V lost 6 bases and J 6 bases, leaving 12 bases between the germline ends. CDR1 and CDR2 from the germline V gene are DFQATT and SNEGSKA (reference sequence). The CDR3 covers 11 residues.

The CDR3: CASSIWGSYEQYF. Written as DNA, the CDR3 is TGTGCCAGTAGTATATGGGGATCATACGAGCAGTACTTC. V and J are TRBV19 and TRBJ2-7; D uncertain. The CDR3 spans 13 residues. The V gene lost 2 bases and the J gene lost 4 bases, with 9 bases spanning the gap. The germline V gene encodes CDR1 LNHDA and CDR2 SQIVND (reference sequence).

DNA of the CDR3: TGTGCCTGGAGTTTCGGGCGAGCGCCTGGAAACACCATATATTTT. Protein: CAWSFGRAPGNTIYF. The chain uses TRBV30 and TRBJ1-3; D remains unclear. CDR3 size: 15 residues. Germline V gene sequence: CDR1 GTSNPN, CDR2 SVGIG (reference sequence). The V end was cut by 2 bases, the J end by 2 bases, with 13 bases between.

A single count supports this clone. CDR3 sequence: CASSPGTGNTGELFF. The CDR3 coding sequence is TGTGCCAGTAGTCCGGGGACAGGGAACACCGGGGAGCTGTTTTTT. The chain has TRBV19 and TRBJ2-2; 8 bases are shared with TRBD1. V dropped 5 bases and J dropped 1; count of bases not matched to a gene: 3. The length of the CDR3 is 15 residues. Germline values: CDR1 LNHDA, CDR2 SQIVND (reference sequence).